The present TCR beta chain was sequenced within a study of technical replicates of blood from several donors. Per the germline V gene, CDR1 is SGHVS and CDR2 is FQNEAQ. The junction had 5 bases not matched to a gene; V was cut back by 5 bases and J by 6 bases. The CDR3 sequence is 13 residues long. Profiled with immunoSEQ multiplex PCR; TCRdb holds only in-frame clones, not every one. The sample records just under 60,000 clones, just under 95% being singletons. The sequence was collected from a human donor in good health. Some clones in this sample may be carry-over from other donors' samples. Sequencing used PBMCs. J is TRBJ2-3 and V is TRBV7-8; 7 positions match TRBD1. DNA for the CDR3: TGTGCCAGCAGCGGTGACAGGGTGGATACGCAGTATTTT. It translates to CASSGDRVDTQYF.